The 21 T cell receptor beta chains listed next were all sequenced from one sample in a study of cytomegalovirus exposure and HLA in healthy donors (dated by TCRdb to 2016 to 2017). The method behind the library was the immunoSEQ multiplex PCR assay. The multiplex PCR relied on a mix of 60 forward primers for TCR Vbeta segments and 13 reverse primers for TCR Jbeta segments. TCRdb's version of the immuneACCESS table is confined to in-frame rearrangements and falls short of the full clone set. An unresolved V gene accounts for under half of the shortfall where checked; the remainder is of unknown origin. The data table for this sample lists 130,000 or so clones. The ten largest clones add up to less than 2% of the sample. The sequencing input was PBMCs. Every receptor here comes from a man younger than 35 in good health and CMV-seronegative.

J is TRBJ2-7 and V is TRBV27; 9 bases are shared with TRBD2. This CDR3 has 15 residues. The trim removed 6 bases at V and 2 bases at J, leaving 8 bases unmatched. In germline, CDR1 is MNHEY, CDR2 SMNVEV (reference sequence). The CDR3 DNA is TGTGCCAGCAGCCTGACTAGCGGTGATACCTACGAGCAGTACTTC. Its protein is CASSLTSGDTYEQYF.

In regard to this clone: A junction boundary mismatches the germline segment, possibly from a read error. CDR3 coding DNA: TGTGCCAGCAGCTCGGACAGGCGTTGGGACTTC. This codes for CASSSDRRWDF. This rearrangement joins TRBV7-8 to TRBJ2-7; 7 nucleotides agree with TRBD1. CDR3 length: 11 residues. The V gene's germline CDR1 is SGHVS and CDR2 FQNEAQ.

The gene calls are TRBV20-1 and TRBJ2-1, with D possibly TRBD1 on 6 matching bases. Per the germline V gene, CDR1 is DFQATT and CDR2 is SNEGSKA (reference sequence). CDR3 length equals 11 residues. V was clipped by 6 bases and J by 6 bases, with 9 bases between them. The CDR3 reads CSAQDSNEQFF. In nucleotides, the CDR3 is TGCAGTGCCCAGGACAGCAATGAGCAGTTCTTC.

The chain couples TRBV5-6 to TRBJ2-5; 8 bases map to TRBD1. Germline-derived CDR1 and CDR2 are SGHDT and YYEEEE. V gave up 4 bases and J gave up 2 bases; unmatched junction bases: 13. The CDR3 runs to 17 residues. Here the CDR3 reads CASSPIRQGKGQETQYF. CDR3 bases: TGTGCCAGCAGCCCAATAAGACAGGGGAAAGGTCAAGAGACCCAGTACTTC.

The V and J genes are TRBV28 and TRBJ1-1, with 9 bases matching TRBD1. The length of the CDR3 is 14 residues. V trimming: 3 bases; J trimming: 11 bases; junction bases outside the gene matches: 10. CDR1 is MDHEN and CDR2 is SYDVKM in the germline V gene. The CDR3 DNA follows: TGTGCCAGCAGTTTTTTAGGGACAGGGCGTAATGCTTTCTTT. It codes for CASSFLGTGRNAFF.

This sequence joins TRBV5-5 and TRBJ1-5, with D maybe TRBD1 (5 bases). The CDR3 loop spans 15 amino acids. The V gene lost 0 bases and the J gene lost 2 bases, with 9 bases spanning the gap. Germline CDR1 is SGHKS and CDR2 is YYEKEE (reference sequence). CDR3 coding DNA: TGTGCCAGCAGCTTGGCCTTCAGGGGCAATCAGCCCCAGCATTTT. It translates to CASSLAFRGNQPQHF.

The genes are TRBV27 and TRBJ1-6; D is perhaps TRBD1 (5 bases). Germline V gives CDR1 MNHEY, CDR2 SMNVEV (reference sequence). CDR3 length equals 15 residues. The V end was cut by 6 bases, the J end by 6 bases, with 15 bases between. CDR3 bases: TGTGCCAGCAGACCTCGGGGGGGACGTAATTCACCCCTCCACTTT. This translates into CASRPRGGRNSPLHF.

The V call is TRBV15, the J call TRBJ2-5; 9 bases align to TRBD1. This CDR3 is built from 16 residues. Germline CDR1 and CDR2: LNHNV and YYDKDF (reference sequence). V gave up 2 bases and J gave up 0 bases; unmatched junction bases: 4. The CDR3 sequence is CATSRKRDRDQETQYF. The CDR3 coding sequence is TGTGCCACCAGCAGAAAAAGGGACAGGGACCAAGAGACCCAGTACTTC.

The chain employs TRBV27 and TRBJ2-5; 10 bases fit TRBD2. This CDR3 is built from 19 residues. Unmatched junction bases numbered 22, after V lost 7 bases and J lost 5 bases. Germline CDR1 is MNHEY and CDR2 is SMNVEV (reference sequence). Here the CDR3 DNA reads TGTGCCAGCAACCCGAAGGCGGTTGAGCGGGGGGGCTGGGCCGAGACCCAGTACTTC. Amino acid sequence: CASNPKAVERGGWAETQYF.

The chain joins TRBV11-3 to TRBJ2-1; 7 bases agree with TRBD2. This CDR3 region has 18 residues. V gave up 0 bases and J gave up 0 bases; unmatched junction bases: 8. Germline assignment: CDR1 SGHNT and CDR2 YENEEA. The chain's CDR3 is CASSLDQGGSVSYNEQFF. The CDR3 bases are TGTGCCAGCAGCTTAGATCAAGGCGGGAGTGTCTCCTACAATGAGCAGTTCTTC.

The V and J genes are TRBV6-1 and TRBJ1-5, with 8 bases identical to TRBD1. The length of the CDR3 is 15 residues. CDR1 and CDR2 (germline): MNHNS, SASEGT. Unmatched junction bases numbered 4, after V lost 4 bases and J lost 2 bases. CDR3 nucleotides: TGTGCCAGCAGTGTGGACAGGGTGGGCAATCAGCCCCAGCATTTT. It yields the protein CASSVDRVGNQPQHF.

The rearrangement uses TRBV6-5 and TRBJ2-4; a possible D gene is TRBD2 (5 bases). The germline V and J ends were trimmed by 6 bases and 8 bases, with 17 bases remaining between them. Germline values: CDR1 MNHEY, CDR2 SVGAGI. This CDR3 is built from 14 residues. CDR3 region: CASRGNTRVDIQYF. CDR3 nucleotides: TGTGCCAGCAGGGGGAACACGAGGGTGGACATTCAGTACTTC.

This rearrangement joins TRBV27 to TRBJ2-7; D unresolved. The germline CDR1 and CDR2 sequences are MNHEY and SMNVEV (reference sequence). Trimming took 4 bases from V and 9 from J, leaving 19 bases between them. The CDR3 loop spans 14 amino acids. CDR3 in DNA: TGTGCCAGCAGTTCCCATGACAAACAATTTACGCAGTACTTC. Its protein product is CASSSHDKQFTQYF.

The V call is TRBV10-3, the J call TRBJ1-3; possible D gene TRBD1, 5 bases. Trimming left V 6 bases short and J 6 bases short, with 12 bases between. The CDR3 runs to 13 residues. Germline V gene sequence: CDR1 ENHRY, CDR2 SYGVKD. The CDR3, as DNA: TGTGCCATCAGGGGGATCAGGGAAAACACCATATATTTT. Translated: CAIRGIRENTIYF.

Here the CDR3 DNA reads TGTGCCAGCAGTTTAGGACTAGCGGGCTCGTTCTCCTACAATGAGCAGTTCTTC. Translating it yields CASSLGLAGSFSYNEQFF. This sequence joins TRBV27 and TRBJ2-1; 11 bases fit TRBD2. The CDR3 has 18 residues. The V and J ends lost 2 bases and 0 bases, in that order; junction bases with no gene match: 6. Germline lookup yields CDR1 MNHEY and CDR2 SMNVEV (reference sequence).

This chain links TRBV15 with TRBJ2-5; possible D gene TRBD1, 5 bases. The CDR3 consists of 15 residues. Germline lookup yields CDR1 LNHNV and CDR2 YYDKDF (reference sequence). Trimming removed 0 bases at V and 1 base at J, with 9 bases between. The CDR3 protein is CATSRDPTAQETQYF. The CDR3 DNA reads TGTGCCACCAGCAGAGATCCGACAGCCCAAGAGACCCAGTACTTC.

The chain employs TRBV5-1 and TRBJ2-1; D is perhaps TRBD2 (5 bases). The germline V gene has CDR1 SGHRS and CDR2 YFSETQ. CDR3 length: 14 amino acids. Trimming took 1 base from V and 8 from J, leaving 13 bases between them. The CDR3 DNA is TGCGCCAGCAGCTTGTTACTAGTAGGCGATGAGCAGTTCTTC. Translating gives CASSLLLVGDEQFF.

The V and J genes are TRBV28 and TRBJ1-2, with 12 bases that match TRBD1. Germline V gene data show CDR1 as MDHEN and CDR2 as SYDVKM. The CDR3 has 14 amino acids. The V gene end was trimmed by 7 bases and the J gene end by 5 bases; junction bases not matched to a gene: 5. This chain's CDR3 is CASIGTGGYYGYTF. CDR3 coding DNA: TGTGCCAGCATTGGGACAGGGGGCTATTATGGCTACACCTTC.

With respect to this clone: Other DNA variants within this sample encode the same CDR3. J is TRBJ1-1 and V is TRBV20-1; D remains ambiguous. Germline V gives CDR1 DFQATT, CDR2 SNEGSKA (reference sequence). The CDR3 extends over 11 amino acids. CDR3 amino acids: CSASENTEAFF. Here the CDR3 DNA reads TGCAGCGCTTCAGAGAACACTGAAGCTTTCTTT.

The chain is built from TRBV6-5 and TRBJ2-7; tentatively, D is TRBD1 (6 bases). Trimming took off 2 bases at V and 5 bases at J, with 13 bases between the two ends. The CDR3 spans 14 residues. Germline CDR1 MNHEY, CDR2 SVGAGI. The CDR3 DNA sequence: TGTGCCAGCAGTTACACAACAGGGACCCACGAGCAGTACTTC. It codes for CASSYTTGTHEQYF.

CDR3 nucleotides: TGCGCCAGCAGCCAAGCCAGAGGGGGGGGTCCTAGCACAGATACGCAGTATTTT. Translated: CASSQARGGGPSTDTQYF. The V call is TRBV4-3, the J call TRBJ2-3; D might be TRBD2 (7 bases). V was trimmed by 1 base and J by 0 bases, leaving 17 bases between them. This CDR3 is 18 amino acids long. Germline V gives CDR1 LGHNA, CDR2 YSLEER.